The subject of this entry is one T cell receptor (beta chain). Its specificity is not known. V was pared by 0 bases and J by 10 bases, with 3 bases of the junction left unmatched. The germline V gene has CDR1 WNHNN and CDR2 SYGVQD (reference sequence). The CDR3 contains 13 residues. The source of around 2 micrograms of genomic DNA for TCR beta libraries was cryopreserved PBMCs. The data were obtained in a study of cytotoxic CD8 clonotypes in ibrutinib-treated CLL. The overall study: Once treatment had gone on for a median of approximately 11 months, range 6 to 36, response samples were drawn.

Whole-study results and caveats: Upon ibrutinib response clonality rose, and upon progression it fell back toward baseline.

Depths of 1 in 200,000 to 1 in 1 million T cells were the sequencing target. Sequenced by immunoSEQ multiplex PCR; TCRdb stores in-frame clones only, minus some. Found here are hundreds of thousands of clones, 70% to 75% of them singletons; the top ten hold over 5.5%. The V call is TRBV10-1, the J call TRBJ1-2, with 9 bases aligning to TRBD1. This clonotype was sampled from a human donor with chronic lymphocytic leukemia. The sample in question was PBMCs, obtained after 12 months of ibrutinib treatment. The CDR3 region has the DNA TGCGCCAGCAGTGAGTCTCGGACAGGGGTCTACACCTTC. Translated, it gives CASSESRTGVYTF.